This is a list of T cell receptor beta chains from one sample in a study of T cells in localized non-small cell lung cancer. Only in-frame clones appear in the TCRdb table, and some are missing; sequencing was by immunoSEQ multiplex PCR. This table has 13,000 or so clones, about 80% appearing once. The sequencing used peripheral blood, collected before any cancer treatment. These receptors originate from a male donor at least 60 years old with stage I squamous cell lung carcinoma. The CDR3 runs from the conserved cysteine through the conserved F or W. Fields, in order: J gene, clone size, V gene, D gene, CDR3 DNA, CDR3 protein. The D gene is left open where the match is weak. Clone size appears in some rows only: once, few, many, or a class for an expanded clone.

J gene: TRBJ2-5
clone size: NA
V gene: TRBV11-2
D gene: TRBD1
CDR3 DNA: TGTGCCAGCAGCCTCCCCGGGACAGGCGGGGAGACCCAGTACTTC
CDR3 protein: CASSLPGTGGETQYF

J gene: TRBJ1-5
clone size: NA
V gene: TRBV6-6
D gene: NA
CDR3 DNA: TGTGCCAGCAGTCCCCCGGACGTCTTCAATCAGCCCCAGCATTTT
CDR3 protein: CASSPPDVFNQPQHF

J gene: TRBJ2-7
clone size: NA
V gene: TRBV13
D gene: NA
CDR3 DNA: TGTGCCAGCAGCAAACAGGGTAACGAGCAGTACTTC
CDR3 protein: CASSKQGNEQYF

J gene: TRBJ1-1
clone size: NA
V gene: TRBV5-1
D gene: NA
CDR3 DNA: TGCGCCAGCAGCCGAGGCAGGGACACTGAAGCTTTCTTT
CDR3 protein: CASSRGRDTEAFF

J gene: TRBJ2-3
clone size: NA
V gene: TRBV7-3
D gene: TRBD2
CDR3 DNA: TGTGCCAGCAGCTTATCGACTAGCGGGAGTCGGTATTTT
CDR3 protein: CASSLSTSGSRYF

J gene: TRBJ2-2
clone size: once
V gene: TRBV7-8
D gene: NA
CDR3 DNA: TGTGCCAGCGTCGTGGCCGAGAGTAGGCACACCGGGGAGCTGTTTTTT
CDR3 protein: CASVVAESRHTGELFF

J gene: TRBJ2-7
clone size: NA
V gene: TRBV4-1
D gene: NA
CDR3 DNA: TGCGCCAGCAGCGGACCGGTTAGTTCAGGGGATAACTACGAGCAGTACTTC
CDR3 protein: CASSGPVSSGDNYEQYF

J gene: TRBJ2-3
clone size: NA
V gene: TRBV28
D gene: TRBD2
CDR3 DNA: TGTGCCAGCAGTTTCCCGAGGGGACTAGCGGATACGCAGTATTTT
CDR3 protein: CASSFPRGLADTQYF

J gene: TRBJ2-3
clone size: NA
V gene: TRBV2
D gene: TRBD2
CDR3 DNA: TGTGCCAGCAGTGTCTCTAGCGGGAGAGCAGATACGCAGTATTTT
CDR3 protein: CASSVSSGRADTQYF

J gene: TRBJ2-2
clone size: NA
V gene: TRBV5-1
D gene: TRBD1
CDR3 DNA: TGCGCCAGCAGCCCCGCGGACAGGGCCACCGGGGAGCTGTTTTTT
CDR3 protein: CASSPADRATGELFF

J gene: TRBJ1-2
clone size: NA
V gene: TRBV5-5
D gene: TRBD1
CDR3 DNA: TGTGCCAGCAGCTTGGAGGCAGGGGGCAACTATGGCTACACCTTC
CDR3 protein: CASSLEAGGNYGYTF